A selection of T cell receptor beta chains follows, all from one sample in a study of PD-1 blockade in mismatch repair-deficient tumors. The protocol was immunoSEQ multiplex PCR, while the TCRdb copy is restricted to in-frame clones and leaves out a portion. The data hold some 49,000 clones, with 77% observed a single time. This sample comprised PBMCs, obtained before pembrolizumab treatment. The source of these receptors is an adult with mismatch repair-deficient cancer. The CDR3 runs from the conserved cysteine through the conserved F or W. Fields, in order: V gene, clone size, CDR3 length, CDR3 protein. For some rows the clone size is stated as once, few or many, or as a class when expanded; others skip it.

TRBV7-2 | - | 16 | CASSLDADASTDTQYF
TRBV23-1 | - | 11 | CASSQRNEQFF
TRBV5-1 | - | 14 | CASSLGVFGETQYF
TRBV28 | - | 16 | CASSFYGSRGNQPQHF
TRBV6-5 | - | 16 | CASSYSIGYRDYGYTF
TRBV29-1 | - | 13 | CSVSGQGTGGYTF
TRBV21-1 | - | 15 | CASSKGGQADYGYTF
TRBV19 | - | 16 | CASSPVAEQINNEQFF
TRBV13 | few | 12 | CASSLVHDGYTF
TRBV27 | - | 12 | CASRDSNQPQHF
TRBV11-2 | - | 18 | CASSLVSGRADDTGELFF
TRBV27 | - | 16 | CASSLGLREARYEQYF
TRBV7-3 | - | 17 | CASSQHSGLAANNEQFF
TRBV28 | - | 15 | CASSLPDWSYNEQFF
TRBV27 | - | 18 | CASSFYPPSGGGGEKLFF
TRBV4-3 | - | 13 | CASSQDMNTEAFF
TRBV2 | few | 14 | CASSERGMNTEAFF
TRBV30 | medium-sized | 15 | CAWSGLAGTSDEQFF
TRBV11-2 | - | 14 | CASSLAGGISRYTF
TRBV2 | - | 13 | CASRTGGAGELFF
TRBV11-1 | few | 14 | CASYGTGANYGYTF
TRBV7-2 | few | 13 | CASSLEIRREQYF
TRBV9 | - | 15 | CASSVGTGIAGELFF
TRBV4-1 | - | 15 | CASSQDPGQGNRAFF
TRBV28 | - | 14 | CASSTSGGTGELFF